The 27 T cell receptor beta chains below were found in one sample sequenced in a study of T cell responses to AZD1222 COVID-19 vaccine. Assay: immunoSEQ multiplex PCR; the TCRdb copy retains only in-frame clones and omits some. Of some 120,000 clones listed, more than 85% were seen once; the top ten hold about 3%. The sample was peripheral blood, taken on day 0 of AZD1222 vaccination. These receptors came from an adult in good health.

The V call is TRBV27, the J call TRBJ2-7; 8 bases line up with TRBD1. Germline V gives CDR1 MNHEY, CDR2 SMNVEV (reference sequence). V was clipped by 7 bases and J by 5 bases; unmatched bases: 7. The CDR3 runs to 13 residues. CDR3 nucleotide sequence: TGTGCCAGCACCCGGACAGGGTATGACGAGCAGTACTTC. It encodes CASTRTGYDEQYF.

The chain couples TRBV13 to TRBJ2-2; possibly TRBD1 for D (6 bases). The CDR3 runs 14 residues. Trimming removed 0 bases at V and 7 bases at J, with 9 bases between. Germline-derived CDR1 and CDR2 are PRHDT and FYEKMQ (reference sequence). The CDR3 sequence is CASSLGQGIGELFF. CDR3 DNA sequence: TGTGCCAGCAGCTTAGGACAGGGTATCGGGGAGCTGTTTTTT.

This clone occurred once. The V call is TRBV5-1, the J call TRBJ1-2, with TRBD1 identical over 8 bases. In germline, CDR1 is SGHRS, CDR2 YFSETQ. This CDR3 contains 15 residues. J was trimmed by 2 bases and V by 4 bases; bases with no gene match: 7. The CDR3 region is CASSAGQGGNYGYTF. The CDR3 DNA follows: TGCGCCAGCAGCGCCGGACAGGGTGGGAACTATGGCTACACCTTC. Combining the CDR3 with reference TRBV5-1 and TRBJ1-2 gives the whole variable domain KAGVTQTPRYLIKTRGQQVTLSCSPISGHRSVSWYQQTPGQGLQFLFEYFSETQRNKGNFPGRFSGRQFSNSRSEMNVSTLELGDSALYLCASSAGQGGNYGYTFGSGTRLTVV.

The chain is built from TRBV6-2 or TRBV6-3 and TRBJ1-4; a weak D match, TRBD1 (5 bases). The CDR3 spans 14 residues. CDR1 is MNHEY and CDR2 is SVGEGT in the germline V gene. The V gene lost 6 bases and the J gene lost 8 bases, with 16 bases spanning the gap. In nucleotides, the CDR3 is TGTGCCAGCAGCCTCCAGTCCAGGGAAGAAAAACTGTTTTTT. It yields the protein CASSLQSREEKLFF.

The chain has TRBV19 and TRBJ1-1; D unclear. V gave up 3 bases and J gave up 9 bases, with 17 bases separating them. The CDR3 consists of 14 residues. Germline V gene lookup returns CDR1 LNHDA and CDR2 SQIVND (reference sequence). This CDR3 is CASSMEGEYSQAFF. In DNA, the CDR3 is TGTGCCAGTAGTATGGAGGGTGAGTACTCTCAAGCTTTCTTT.

The CDR3 here is CASSLRAGERYEQYF. The CDR3 DNA is TGTGCCAGCAGCTTAAGGGCGGGAGAAAGGTACGAGCAGTACTTC. The rearrangement links TRBV11-3 to TRBJ2-7, with 7 bases fitting TRBD2. CDR3 length: 15 residues. Germline V gene lookup returns CDR1 SGHNT and CDR2 YENEEA. The V and J ends lost 2 bases and 4 bases, in that order; junction bases with no gene match: 8.

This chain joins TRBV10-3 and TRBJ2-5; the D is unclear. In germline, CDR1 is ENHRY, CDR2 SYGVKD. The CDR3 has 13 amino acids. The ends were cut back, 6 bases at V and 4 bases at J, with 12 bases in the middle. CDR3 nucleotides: TGTGCCATCAGCACAGTCGACTCAGAGACCCAGTACTTC. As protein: CAISTVDSETQYF.

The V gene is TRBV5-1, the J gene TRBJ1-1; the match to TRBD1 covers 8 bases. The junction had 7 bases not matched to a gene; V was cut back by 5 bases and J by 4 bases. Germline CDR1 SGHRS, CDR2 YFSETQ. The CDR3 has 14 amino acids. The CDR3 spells CASSRDRSPTEAFF. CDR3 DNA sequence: TGCGCCAGCAGTCGGGACAGGTCCCCCACTGAAGCTTTCTTT.

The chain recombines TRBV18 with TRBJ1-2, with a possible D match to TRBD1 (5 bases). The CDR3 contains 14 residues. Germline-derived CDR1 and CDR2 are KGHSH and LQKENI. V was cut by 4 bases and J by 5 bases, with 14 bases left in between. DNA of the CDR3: TGTGCCAGCTCACATACGGACACCCAATATGGCTACACCTTC. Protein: CASSHTDTQYGYTF.

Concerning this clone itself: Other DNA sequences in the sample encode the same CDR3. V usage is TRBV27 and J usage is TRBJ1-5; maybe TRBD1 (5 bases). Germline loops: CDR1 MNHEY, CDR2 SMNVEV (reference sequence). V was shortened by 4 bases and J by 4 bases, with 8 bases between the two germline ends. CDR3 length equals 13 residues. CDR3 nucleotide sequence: TGTGCCAGCAGTTGGGACGGAAATCAGCCCCAGCATTTT. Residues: CASSWDGNQPQHF.

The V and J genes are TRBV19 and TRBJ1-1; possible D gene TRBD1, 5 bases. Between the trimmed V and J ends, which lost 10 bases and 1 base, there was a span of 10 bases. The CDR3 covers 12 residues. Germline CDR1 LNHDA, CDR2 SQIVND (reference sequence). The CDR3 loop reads CATGKENTEAFF. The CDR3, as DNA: TGTGCCACAGGGAAGGAGAACACTGAAGCTTTCTTT.

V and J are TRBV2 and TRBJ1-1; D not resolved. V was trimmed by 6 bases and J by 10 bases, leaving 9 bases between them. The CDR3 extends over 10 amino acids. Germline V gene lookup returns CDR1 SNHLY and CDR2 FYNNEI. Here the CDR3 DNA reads TGTGCCAGCAGCCTCCTAGGAGCTTTCTTT. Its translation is CASSLLGAFF.

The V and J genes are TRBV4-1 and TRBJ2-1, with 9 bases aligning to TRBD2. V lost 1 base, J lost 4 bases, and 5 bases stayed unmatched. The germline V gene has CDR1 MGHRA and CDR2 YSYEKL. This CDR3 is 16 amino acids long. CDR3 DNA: TGCGCCAGCAGCCAAGGAGTTCTAGCGGGGTACAATGAGCAGTTCTTC. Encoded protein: CASSQGVLAGYNEQFF.

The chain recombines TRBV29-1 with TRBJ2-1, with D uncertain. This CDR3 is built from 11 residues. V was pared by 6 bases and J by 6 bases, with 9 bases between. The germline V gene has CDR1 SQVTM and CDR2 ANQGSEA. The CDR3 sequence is CSVPHANEQFF. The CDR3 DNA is TGCAGCGTCCCGCACGCCAATGAGCAGTTCTTC.

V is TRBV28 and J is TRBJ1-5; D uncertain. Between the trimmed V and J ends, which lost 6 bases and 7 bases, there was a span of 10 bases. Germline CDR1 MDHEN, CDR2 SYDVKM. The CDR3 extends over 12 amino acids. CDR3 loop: CASSPLRQPQHF. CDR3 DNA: TGTGCCAGCAGCCCATTACGACAGCCCCAGCATTTT.

This CDR3 is CASFRGDTGELFF. In DNA, the CDR3 is TGTGCCAGCTTTAGGGGTGACACCGGGGAGCTGTTTTTT. The chain has TRBV27 and TRBJ2-2; D is possibly TRBD1 (5 bases). The CDR3 loop spans 13 amino acids. The V end lost 8 bases, the J end lost 3 bases, and 10 bases lay between the germline ends. CDR1 and CDR2 (germline): MNHEY, SMNVEV (reference sequence).

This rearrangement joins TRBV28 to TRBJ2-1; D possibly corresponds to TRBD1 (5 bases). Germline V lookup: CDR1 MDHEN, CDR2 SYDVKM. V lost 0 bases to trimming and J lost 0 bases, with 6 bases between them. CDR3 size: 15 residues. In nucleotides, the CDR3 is TGTGCCAGCAGTTTATGGGGGCGCTCCTACAATGAGCAGTTCTTC. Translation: CASSLWGRSYNEQFF.

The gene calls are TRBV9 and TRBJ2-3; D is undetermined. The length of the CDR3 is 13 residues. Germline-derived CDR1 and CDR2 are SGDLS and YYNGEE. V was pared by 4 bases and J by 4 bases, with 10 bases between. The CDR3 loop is CASSPNSPDTQYF. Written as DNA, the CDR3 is TGTGCCAGCAGCCCGAACTCTCCAGATACGCAGTATTTT.

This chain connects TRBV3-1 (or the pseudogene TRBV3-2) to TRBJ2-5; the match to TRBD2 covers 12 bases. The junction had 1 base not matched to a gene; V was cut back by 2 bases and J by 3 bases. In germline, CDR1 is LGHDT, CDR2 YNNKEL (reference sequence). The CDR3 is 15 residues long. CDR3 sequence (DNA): TGTGCCAGCAGCCAAAGGACTAGCGGGGAAGAGACCCAGTACTTC. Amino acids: CASSQRTSGEETQYF.

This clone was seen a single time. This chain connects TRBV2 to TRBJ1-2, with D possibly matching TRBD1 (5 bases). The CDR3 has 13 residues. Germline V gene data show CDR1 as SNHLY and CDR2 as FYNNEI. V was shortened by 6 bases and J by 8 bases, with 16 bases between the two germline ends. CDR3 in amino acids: CASSAGTYGGYTF. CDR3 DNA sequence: TGTGCCAGCAGCGCCGGGACCTATGGGGGCTACACCTTC.

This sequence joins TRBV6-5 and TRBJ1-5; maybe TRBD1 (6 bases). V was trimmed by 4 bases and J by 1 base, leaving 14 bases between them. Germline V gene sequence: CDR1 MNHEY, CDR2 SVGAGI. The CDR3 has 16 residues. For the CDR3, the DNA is TGTGCCAGCAGTTCTGCGAGGAGGGGGAGCAATCAGCCCCAGCATTTT. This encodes CASSSARRGSNQPQHF.

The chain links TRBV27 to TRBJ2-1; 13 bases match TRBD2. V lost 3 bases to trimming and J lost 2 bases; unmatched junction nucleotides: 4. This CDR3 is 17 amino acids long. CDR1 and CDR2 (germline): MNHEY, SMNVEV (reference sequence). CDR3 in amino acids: CASSFEGLAGTYNEQFF. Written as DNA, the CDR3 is TGTGCCAGCAGTTTCGAGGGACTAGCGGGAACCTACAATGAGCAGTTCTTC.

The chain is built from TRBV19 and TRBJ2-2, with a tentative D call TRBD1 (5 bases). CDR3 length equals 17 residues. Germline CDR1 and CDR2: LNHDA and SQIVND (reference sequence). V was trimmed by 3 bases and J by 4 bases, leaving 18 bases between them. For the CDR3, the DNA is TGTGCCAGTAGTATCGGGCGACAGATAGTAAGCACCGGGGAGCTGTTTTTT. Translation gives CASSIGRQIVSTGELFF.

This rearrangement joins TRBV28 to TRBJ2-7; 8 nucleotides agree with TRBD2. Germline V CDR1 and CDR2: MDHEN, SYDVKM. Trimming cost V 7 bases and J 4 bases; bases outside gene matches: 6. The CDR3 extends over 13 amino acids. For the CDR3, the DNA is TGTGCCAGCACCCTAGCGGGCCGGTACGAGCAGTACTTC. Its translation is CASTLAGRYEQYF. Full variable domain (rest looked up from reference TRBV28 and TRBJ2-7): DVKVTQSSRYLVKRTGEKVFLECVQDMDHENMFWYRQDPGLGLRLIYFSYDVKMKEKGDIPEGYSVSREKKERFSLILESASTNQTSMYLCASTLAGRYEQYFGPGTRLTVT.

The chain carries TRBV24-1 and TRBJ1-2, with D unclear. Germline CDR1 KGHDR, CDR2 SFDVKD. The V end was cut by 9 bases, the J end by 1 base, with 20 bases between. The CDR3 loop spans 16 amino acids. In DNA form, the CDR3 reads TGTGCCACCTCGCTGTACCGCAACAGTTGTAACTATGGCTACACCTTC. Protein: CATSLYRNSCNYGYTF.

The CDR3 DNA is TGTGCCAGCCAGCCCGGGACAGCTTATGAAAAACTGTTTTTT. This translates into CASQPGTAYEKLFF. The chain joins TRBV28 to TRBJ1-4; 7 bases align to TRBD1. The CDR3 sequence is 14 residues long. V lost 8 bases and J lost 6; bases outside the gene matches: 9. From germline, CDR1 is MDHEN and CDR2 SYDVKM.

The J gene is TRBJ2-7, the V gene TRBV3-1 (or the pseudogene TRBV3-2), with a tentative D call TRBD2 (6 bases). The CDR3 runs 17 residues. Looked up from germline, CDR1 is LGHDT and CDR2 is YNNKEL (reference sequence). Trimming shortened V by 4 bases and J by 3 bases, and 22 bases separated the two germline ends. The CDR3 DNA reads TGTGCCAGCAGCCTGGTTAAGCCGGGACTCTCAATCTACGAGCAGTACTTC. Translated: CASSLVKPGLSIYEQYF.